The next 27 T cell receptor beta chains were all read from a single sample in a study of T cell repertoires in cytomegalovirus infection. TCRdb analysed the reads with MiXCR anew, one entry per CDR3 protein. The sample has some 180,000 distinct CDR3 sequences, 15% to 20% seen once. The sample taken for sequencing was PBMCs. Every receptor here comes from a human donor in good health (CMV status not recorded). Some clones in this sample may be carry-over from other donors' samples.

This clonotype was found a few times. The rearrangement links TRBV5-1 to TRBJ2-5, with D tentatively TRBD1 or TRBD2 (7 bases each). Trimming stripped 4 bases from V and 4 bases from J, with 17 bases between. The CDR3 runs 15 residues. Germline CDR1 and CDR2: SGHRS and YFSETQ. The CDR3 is CASSPLGGGRETQYF. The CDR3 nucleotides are TGCGCCAGCAGCCCGCTGGGAGGGGGCCGAGAGACCCAGTACTTC. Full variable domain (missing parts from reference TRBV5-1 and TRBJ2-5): KAGVTQTPRYLIKTRGQQVTLSCSPISGHRSVSWYQQTPGQGLQFLFEYFSETQRNKGNFPGRFSGRQFSNSRSEMNVSTLELGDSALYLCASSPLGGGRETQYFGPGTRLLVL.

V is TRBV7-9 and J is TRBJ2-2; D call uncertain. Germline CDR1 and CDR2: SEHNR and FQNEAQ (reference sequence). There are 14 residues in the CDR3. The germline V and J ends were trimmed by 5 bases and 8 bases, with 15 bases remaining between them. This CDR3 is CASSPRTSKGELFF. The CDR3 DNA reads TGTGCCAGCAGCCCGCGAACTTCGAAGGGGGAGCTGTTTTTT.

This CDR3 reads CASSREPTGSYGYTF. The CDR3 coding sequence is TGCGCCAGCAGCCGAGAGCCCACAGGAAGCTATGGCTACACCTTC. This chain links TRBV4-3 with TRBJ1-2, with TRBD1 as a possible D gene (5 bases). The CDR3 sequence is 15 residues long. The V gene's germline CDR1 is LGHNA and CDR2 YSLEER. Trimming removed 4 bases at V and 4 bases at J, with 16 bases between.

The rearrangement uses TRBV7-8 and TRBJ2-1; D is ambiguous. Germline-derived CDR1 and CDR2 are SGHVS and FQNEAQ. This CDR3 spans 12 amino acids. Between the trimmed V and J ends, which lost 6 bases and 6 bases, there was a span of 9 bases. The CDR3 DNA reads TGTGCCAGCAGTATTGAAGTCAATGAGCAGTTCTTC. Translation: CASSIEVNEQFF.

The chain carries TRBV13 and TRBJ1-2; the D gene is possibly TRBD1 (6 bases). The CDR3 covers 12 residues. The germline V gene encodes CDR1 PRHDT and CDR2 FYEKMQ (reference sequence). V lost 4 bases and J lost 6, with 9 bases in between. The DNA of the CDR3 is TGTGCCAGCAGCTACAGGGCGGATGGCTACACCTTC. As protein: CASSYRADGYTF.

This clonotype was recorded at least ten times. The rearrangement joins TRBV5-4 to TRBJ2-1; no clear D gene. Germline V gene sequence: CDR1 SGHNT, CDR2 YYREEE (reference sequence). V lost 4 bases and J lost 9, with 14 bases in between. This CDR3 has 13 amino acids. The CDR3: CASSQMGNREQFF. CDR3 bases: TGTGCCAGCAGCCAGATGGGTAACCGTGAGCAGTTCTTC. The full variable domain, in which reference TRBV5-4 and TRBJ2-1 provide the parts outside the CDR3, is ETGVTQSPTHLIKTRGQQVTLRCSSQSGHNTVSWYQQALGQGPQFIFQYYREEENGRGNFPPRFSGLQFPNYSSELNVNALELDDSALYLCASSQMGNREQFFGPGTRLTVL.

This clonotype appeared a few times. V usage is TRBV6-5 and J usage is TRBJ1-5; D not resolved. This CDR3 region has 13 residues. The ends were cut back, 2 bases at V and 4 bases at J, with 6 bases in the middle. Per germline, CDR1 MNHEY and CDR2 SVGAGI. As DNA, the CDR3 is TGTGCCAGCAGTTACGACGGTAATCAGCCCCAGCATTTT. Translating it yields CASSYDGNQPQHF.

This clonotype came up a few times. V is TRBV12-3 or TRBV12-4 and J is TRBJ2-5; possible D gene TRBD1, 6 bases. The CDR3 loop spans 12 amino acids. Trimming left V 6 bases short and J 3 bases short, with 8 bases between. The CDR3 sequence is CASRRTEETQYF. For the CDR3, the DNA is TGTGCCAGCAGGAGGACAGAAGAGACCCAGTACTTC.

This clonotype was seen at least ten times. CDR3 nucleotide sequence: TGTGCCAGCAGTTTAGTTGGGGCCGCATCCTATGGCTACACCTTC. As protein: CASSLVGAASYGYTF. This rearrangement joins TRBV28 to TRBJ1-2; maybe TRBD1 (5 bases). Germline values: CDR1 MDHEN, CDR2 SYDVKM. Trimming removed 2 bases at V and 4 bases at J, with 14 bases between. This CDR3 region has 15 residues.

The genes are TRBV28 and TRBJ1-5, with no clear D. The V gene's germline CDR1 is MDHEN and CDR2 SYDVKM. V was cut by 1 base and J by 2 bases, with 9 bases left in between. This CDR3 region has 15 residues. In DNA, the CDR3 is TGTGCCAGCAGTTTATTGGACGGGGGCAATCAGCCCCAGCATTTT. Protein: CASSLLDGGNQPQHF.

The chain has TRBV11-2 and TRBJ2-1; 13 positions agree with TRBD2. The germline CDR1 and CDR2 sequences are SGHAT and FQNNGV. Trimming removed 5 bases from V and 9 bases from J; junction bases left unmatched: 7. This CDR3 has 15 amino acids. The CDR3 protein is CASSHGLAGVGEQFF. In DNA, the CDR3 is TGTGCCAGCAGCCACGGACTAGCGGGAGTAGGTGAGCAGTTCTTC.

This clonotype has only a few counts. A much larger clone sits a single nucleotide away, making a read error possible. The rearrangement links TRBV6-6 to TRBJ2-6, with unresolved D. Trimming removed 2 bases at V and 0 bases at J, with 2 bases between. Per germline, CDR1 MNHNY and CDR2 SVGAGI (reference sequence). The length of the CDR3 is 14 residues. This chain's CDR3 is CASSYSSGANVLTF. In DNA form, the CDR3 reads TGTGCCAGCAGTTACAGCTCTGGGGCCAACGTCCTGACTTTC.

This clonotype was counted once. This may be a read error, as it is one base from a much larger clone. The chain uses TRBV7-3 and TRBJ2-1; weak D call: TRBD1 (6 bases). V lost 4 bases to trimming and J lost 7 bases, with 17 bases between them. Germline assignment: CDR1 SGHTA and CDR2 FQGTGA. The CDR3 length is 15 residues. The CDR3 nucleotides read TGTGCCAGCAGCTACGGACAGCGGTTTAGGAATGAGCAGTTCTTC. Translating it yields CASSYGQRFRNEQFF.

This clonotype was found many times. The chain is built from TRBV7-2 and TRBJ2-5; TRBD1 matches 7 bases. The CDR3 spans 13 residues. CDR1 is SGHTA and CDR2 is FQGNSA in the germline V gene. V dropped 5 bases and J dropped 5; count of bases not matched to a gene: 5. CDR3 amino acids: CASSTPGQETQYF. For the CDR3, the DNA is TGTGCCAGCAGCACTCCGGGACAGGAGACCCAGTACTTC.

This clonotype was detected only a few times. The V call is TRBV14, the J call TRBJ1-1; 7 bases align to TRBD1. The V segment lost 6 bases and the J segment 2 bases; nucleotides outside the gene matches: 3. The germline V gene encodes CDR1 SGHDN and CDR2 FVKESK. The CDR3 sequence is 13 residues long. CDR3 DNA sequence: TGTGCCAGCAGTTGGGACAGTAACACTGAAGCTTTCTTT. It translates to CASSWDSNTEAFF.

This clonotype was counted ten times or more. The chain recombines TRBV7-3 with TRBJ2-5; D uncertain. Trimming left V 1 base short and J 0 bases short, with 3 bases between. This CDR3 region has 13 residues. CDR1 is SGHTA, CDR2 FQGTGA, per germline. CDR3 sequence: CASSLRYQETQYF. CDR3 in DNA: TGTGCCAGCAGCTTAAGGTACCAAGAGACCCAGTACTTC.

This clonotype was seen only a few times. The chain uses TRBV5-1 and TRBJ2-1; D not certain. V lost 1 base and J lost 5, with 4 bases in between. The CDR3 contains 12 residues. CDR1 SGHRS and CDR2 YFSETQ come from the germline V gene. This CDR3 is CASSLYNNEQFF. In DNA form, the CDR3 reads TGCGCCAGCAGCTTGTACAACAATGAGCAGTTCTTC.

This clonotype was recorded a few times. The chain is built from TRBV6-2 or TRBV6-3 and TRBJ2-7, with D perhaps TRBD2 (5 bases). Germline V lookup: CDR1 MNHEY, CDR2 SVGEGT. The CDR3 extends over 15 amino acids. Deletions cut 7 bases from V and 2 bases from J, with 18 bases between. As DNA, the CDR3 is TGTGCCAGCACCGGGATCCCTTATAAACCCTACGAGCAGTACTTC. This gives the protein CASTGIPYKPYEQYF.

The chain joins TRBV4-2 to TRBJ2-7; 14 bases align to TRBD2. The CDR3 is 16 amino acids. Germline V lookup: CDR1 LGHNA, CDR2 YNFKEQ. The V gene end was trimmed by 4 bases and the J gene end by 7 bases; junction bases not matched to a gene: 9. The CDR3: CASSLPGTSGGVEQYF. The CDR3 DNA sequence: TGTGCCAGCAGCCTTCCCGGGACTAGCGGGGGTGTGGAGCAGTACTTC.

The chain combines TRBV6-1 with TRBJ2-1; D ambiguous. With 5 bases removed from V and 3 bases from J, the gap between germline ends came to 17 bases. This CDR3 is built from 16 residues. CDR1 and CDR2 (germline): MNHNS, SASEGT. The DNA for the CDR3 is TGTGCCAGCAGTCGTAGTGTCGGGCGCCGCTACAATGAGCAGTTCTTC. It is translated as CASSRSVGRRYNEQFF.

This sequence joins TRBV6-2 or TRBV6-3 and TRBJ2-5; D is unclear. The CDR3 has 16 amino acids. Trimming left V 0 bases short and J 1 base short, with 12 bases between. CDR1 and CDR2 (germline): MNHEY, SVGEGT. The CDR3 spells CASSYSKLWVQETQYF. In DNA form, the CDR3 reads TGTGCCAGCAGTTACTCGAAACTGTGGGTCCAAGAGACCCAGTACTTC.

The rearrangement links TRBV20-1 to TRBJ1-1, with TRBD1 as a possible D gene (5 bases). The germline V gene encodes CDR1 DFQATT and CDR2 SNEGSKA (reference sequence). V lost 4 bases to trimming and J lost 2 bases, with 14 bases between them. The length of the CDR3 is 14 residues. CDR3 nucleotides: TGCAGTGCTAAAACCCCGGGGCAAAACACTGAAGCTTTCTTT. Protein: CSAKTPGQNTEAFF.

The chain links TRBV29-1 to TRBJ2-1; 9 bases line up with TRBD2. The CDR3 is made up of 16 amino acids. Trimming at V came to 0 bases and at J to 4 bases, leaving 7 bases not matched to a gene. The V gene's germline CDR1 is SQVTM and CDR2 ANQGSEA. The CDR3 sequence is CSVEEVFSGGYNEQFF. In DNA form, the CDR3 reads TGCAGCGTTGAAGAGGTCTTTAGCGGGGGATACAATGAGCAGTTCTTC.

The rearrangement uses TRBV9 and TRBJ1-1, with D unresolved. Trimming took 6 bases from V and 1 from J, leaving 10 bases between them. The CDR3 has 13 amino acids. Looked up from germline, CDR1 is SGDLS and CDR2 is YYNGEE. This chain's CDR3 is CASNGEPNTEAFF. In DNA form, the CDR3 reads TGTGCCAGCAATGGGGAACCGAACACTGAAGCTTTCTTT.

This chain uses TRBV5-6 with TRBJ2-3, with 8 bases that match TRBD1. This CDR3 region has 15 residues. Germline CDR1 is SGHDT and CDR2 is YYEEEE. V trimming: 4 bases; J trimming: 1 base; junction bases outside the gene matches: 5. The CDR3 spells CASSTTGVGTDTQYF. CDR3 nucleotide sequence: TGTGCCAGCAGCACGACAGGGGTTGGCACAGATACGCAGTATTTT. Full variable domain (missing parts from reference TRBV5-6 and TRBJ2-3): DAGVTQSPTHLIKTRGQQVTLRCSPKSGHDTVSWYQQALGQGPQFIFQYYEEEERQRGNFPDRFSGHQFPNYSSELNVNALLLGDSALYLCASSTTGVGTDTQYFGPGTRLTVL.

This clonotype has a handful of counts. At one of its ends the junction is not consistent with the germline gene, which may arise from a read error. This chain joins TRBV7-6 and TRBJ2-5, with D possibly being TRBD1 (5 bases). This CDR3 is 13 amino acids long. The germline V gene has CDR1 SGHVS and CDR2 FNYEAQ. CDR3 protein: CASSLGHGETQYF. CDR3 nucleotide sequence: TGTGCTAGCAGCTTAGGACACGGGGAGACCCAGTACTTC.

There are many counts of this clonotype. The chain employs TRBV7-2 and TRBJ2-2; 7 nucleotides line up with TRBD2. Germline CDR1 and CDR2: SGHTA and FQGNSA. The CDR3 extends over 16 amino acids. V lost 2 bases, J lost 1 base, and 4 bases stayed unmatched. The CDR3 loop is CASSLTREKNTGELFF. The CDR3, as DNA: TGTGCCAGCAGCTTAACGCGGGAGAAGAACACCGGGGAGCTGTTTTTT.